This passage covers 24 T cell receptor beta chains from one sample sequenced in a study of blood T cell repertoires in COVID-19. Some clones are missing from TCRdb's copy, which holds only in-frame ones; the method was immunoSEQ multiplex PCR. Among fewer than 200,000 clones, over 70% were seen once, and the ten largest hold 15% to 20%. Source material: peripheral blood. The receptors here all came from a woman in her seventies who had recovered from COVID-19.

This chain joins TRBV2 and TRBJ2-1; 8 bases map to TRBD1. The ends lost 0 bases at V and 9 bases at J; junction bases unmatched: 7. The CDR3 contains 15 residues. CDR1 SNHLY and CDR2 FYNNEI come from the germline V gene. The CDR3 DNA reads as TGTGCCAGCAGTGAAGCGGGCAGGGGGCACGCTGAGCAGTTCTTC. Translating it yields CASSEAGRGHAEQFF.

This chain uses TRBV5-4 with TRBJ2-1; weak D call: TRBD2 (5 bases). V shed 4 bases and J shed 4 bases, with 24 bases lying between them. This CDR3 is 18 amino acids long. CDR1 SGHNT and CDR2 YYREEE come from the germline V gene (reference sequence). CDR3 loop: CASSPGPPKIEGYNEQFF. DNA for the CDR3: TGTGCCAGCAGCCCCGGTCCCCCTAAAATAGAGGGATACAATGAGCAGTTCTTC.

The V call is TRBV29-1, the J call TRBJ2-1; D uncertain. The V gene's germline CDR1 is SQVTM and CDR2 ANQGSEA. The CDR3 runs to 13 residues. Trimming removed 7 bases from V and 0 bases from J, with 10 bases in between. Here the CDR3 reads CSDLGSSYNEQFF. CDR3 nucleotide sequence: TGCAGCGACCTCGGTAGCTCCTACAATGAGCAGTTCTTC.

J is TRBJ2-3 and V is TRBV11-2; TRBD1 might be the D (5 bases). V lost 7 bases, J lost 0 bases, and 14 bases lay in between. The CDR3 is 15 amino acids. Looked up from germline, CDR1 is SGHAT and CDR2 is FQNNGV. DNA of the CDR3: TGTGCCAGCACCCTAGGGGCCGGTAGCACAGATACGCAGTATTTT. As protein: CASTLGAGSTDTQYF.

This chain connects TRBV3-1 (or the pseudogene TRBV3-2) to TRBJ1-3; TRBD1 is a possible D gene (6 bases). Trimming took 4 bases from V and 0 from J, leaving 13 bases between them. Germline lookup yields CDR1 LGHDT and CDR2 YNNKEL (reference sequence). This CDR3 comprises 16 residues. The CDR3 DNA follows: TGTGCCAGCAGCCGGGCGGGGGGGCTCTCTGGAAACACCATATATTTT. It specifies CASSRAGGLSGNTIYF.

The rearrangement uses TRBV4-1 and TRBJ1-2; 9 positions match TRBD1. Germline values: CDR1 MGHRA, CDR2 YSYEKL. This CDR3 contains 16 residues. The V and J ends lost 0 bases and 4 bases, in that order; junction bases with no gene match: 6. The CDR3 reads CASSQDLGTGSYGYTF. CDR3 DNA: TGCGCCAGCAGCCAAGATCTGGGGACAGGGTCCTATGGCTACACCTTC.

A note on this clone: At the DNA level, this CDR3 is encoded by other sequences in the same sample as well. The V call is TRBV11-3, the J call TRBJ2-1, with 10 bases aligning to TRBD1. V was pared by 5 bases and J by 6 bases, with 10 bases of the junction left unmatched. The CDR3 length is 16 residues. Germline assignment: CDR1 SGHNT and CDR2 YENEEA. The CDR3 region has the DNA TGTGCCAGCAGCCCCGGGGGGGACAGGGGCCTCAATGAGCAGTTCTTC. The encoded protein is CASSPGGDRGLNEQFF. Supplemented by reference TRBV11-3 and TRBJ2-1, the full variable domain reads EAGVVQSPRYKIIEKKQPVAFWCNPISGHNTLYWYLQNLGQGPELLIRYENEEAVDDSQLPKDRFSAERLKGVDSTLKIQPAELGDSAVYLCASSPGGDRGLNEQFFGPGTRLTVL.

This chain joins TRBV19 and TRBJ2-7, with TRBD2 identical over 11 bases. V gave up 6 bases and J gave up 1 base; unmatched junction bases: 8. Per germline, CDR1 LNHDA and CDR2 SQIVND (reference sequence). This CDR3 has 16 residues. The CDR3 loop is CASSRQLAGASYEQYF. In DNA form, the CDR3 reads TGTGCCAGTAGCCGACAACTAGCGGGGGCTTCCTACGAGCAGTACTTC.

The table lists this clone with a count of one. The CDR3 nucleotides are TGTGCCAGCAGTTACTCGACAATTCTCTCTGGAAACACCATATATTTT. Its translation: CASSYSTILSGNTIYF. The V gene is TRBV6-5, the J gene TRBJ1-3; D not resolved. V dropped 0 bases and J dropped 0 bases, with 9 bases sitting between them. The CDR3 runs 16 residues. The germline CDR1 and CDR2 sequences are MNHEY and SVGAGI.

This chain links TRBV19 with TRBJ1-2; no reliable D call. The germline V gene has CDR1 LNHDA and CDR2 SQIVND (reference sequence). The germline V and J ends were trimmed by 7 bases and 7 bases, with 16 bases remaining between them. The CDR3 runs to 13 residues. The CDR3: CASTVGSPGGYTF. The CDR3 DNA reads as TGTGCCAGTACGGTTGGGAGCCCGGGTGGCTACACCTTC.

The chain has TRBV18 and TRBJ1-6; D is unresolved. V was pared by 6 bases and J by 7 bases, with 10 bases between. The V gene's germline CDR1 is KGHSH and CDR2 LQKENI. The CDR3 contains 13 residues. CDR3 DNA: TGTGCCAGCTCCCAAGAGAGGAATTCACCCCTCCACTTT. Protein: CASSQERNSPLHF.

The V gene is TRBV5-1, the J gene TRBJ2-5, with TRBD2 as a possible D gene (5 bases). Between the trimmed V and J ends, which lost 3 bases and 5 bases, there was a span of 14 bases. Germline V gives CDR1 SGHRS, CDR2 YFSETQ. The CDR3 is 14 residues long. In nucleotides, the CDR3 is TGCGCCAGCAGCTCCAAAGCACCGGGGGAGACCCAGTACTTC. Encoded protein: CASSSKAPGETQYF.

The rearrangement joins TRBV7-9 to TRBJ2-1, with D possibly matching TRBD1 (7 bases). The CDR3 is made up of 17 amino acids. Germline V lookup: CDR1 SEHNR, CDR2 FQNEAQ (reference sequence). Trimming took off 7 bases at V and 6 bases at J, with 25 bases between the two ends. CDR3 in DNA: TGTGCCAGCAAAGGGGGCGGCGGGGCCCCCCGGGGCAATGAGCAGTTCTTC. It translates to CASKGGGGAPRGNEQFF.

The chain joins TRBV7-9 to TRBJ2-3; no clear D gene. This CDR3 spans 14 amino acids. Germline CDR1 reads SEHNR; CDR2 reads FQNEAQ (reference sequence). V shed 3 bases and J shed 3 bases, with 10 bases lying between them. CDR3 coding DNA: TGTGCCAGCAGCTTGGGCTACCGAACAGATACGCAGTATTTT. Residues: CASSLGYRTDTQYF.

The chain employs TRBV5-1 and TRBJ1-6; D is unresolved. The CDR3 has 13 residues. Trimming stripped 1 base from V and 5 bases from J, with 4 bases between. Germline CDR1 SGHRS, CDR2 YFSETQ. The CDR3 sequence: CASSLTDNSPLHF. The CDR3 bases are TGCGCCAGCAGCTTGACAGATAATTCACCCCTCCACTTT. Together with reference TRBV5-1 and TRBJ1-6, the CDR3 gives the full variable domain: KAGVTQTPRYLIKTRGQQVTLSCSPISGHRSVSWYQQTPGQGLQFLFEYFSETQRNKGNFPGRFSGRQFSNSRSEMNVSTLELGDSALYLCASSLTDNSPLHFGNGTRLTVT.

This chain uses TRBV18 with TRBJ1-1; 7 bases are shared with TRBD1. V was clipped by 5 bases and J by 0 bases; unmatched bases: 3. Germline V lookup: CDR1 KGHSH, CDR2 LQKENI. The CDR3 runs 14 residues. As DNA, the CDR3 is TGTGCCAGCTCAAGGGACAGAATGAACACTGAAGCTTTCTTT. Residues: CASSRDRMNTEAFF.

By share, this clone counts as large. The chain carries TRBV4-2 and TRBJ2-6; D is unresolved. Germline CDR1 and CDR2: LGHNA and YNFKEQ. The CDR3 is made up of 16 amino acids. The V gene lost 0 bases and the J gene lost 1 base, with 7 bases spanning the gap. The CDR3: CASSQDGSSGANVLTF. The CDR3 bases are TGTGCCAGCAGCCAAGATGGCAGTTCTGGGGCCAACGTCCTGACTTTC.

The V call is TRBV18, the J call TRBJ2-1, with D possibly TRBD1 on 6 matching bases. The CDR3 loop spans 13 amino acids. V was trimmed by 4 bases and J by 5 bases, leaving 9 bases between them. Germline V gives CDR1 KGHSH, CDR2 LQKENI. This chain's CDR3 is CASSRRDNNEQFF. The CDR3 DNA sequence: TGTGCCAGCTCACGCCGGGACAACAATGAGCAGTTCTTC.

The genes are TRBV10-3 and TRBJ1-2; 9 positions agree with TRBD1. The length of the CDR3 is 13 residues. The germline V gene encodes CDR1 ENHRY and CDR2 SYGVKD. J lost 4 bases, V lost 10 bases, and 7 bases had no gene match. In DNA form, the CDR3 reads TGTGCCACCTGGGACAGGGCCGTCTATGGCTACACCTTC. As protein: CATWDRAVYGYTF.

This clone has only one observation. In nucleotides, the CDR3 is TGTGCCAGCTCGCCCAACCGGGACAGGCTGGATGGCTACACCTTC. It yields the protein CASSPNRDRLDGYTF. This chain connects TRBV18 to TRBJ1-2, with TRBD1 identical over 8 bases. The CDR3 length is 15 residues. Looked up from germline, CDR1 is KGHSH and CDR2 is LQKENI. Trimming at V came to 6 bases and at J to 6 bases, leaving 12 bases not matched to a gene. The entire variable domain, with the rest obtained from reference TRBV18 and TRBJ1-2, is as follows: NAGVMQNPRHLVRRRGQEARLRCSPMKGHSHVYWYRQLPEEGLKFMVYLQKENIIDESGMPKERFSAEFPKEGPSILRIQQVVRGDSAAYFCASSPNRDRLDGYTFGSGTRLTVV.

CDR3 residues: CASSLQGRGAYNEQFF. CDR3 nucleotides: TGTGCCAGCAGCCTCCAGGGGAGGGGGGCCTACAATGAGCAGTTCTTC. The chain uses TRBV7-9 and TRBJ2-1; weak D call: TRBD2 (7 bases). Per germline, CDR1 SEHNR and CDR2 FQNEAQ (reference sequence). The CDR3 length is 16 residues. The V and J ends lost 5 bases and 2 bases respectively, with 16 bases between them.

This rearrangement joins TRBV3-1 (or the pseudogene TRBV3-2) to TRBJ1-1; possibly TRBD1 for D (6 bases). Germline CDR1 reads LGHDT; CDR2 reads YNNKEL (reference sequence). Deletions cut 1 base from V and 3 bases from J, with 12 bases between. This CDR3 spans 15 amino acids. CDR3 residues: CASSQGAGAHTEAFF. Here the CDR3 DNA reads TGTGCCAGCAGCCAAGGTGCGGGGGCTCACACTGAAGCTTTCTTT.

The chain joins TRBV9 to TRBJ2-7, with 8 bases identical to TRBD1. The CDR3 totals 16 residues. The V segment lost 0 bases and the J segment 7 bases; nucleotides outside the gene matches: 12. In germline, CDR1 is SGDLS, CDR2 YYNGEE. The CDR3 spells CASSVGGGTGAREQYF. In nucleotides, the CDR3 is TGTGCCAGCAGCGTAGGGGGCGGGACAGGAGCGAGGGAGCAGTACTTC.

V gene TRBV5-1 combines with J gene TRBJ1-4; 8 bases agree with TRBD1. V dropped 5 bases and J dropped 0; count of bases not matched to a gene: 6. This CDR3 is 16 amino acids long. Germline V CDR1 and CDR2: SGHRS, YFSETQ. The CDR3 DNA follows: TGCGCCAGCAGTAATGACAGGGGAGCAACTAATGAAAAACTGTTTTTT. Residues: CASSNDRGATNEKLFF.